A selection of T cell receptor beta chains follows, all from one sample in a study of T cells in Graves' hyperthyroidism and ophthalmopathy. TCRdb re-called the multiplex PCR reads with MiXCR, one entry per CDR3 protein. The data hold 350,000 or so distinct CDR3 sequences, with 15% to 20% observed a single time. Source material: blood. The receptors here all came from a woman in her 30s with Graves' hyperthyroidism that later progressed to Graves' ophthalmopathy. Both conserved end residues are part of each CDR3. A D gene is named only where the DNA matches it firmly. Expanded clones are given a class, and other clones once, few, many or no size at all.

v_call	j_call	d_call	clone_size	cdr3_aa	cdr3_nt
TRBV5-5	TRBJ2-5	.	many	CASTLLEYQETQYF	TGTGCCAGCACCCTCCTTGAGTACCAAGAGACCCAGTACTTC
TRBV30	TRBJ2-5	.	many	CAWSIRTRQTQETQYF	TGTGCCTGGAGCATACGAACCAGACAGACCCAAGAGACCCAGTACTTC
TRBV5-6	TRBJ1-1	.	many	CASSLGLSRTEAFF	TGTGCCAGCAGCCTGGGACTGTCGAGAACTGAAGCTTTCTTT
TRBV27	TRBJ2-2	.	many	CASSLSRALQAGELFF	TGTGCCAGCAGTTTGAGTAGGGCCCTTCAGGCCGGGGAGCTGTTTTTT
TRBV6-1	TRBJ2-5	.	few	CASSLTGLTGQETQYF	TGTGCCAGCAGTCTAACAGGGTTAACGGGGCAAGAGACCCAGTACTTC
TRBV6-2/TRBV6-3	TRBJ2-3	TRBD2	many	CASSYLWTSGGGTDTQYF	TGTGCCAGCAGCTACCTGTGGACTAGCGGGGGGGGCACAGATACGCAGTATTTT
TRBV3-1	TRBJ2-1	.	.	CASSQVTTREQFF	TGTGCCAGCAGCCAAGTCACGACTCGTGAGCAGTTCTTC
TRBV20-1	TRBJ2-5	TRBD2	many	CSGGRYPQETQYF	TGCAGTGGCGGGAGATATCCCCAAGAGACCCAGTACTTC
TRBV3-1	TRBJ1-1	.	few	CASSRLGLSTEAFF	TGTGCCAGCAGCCGGTTAGGGTTGAGCACTGAAGCTTTCTTT
TRBV19	TRBJ2-3	TRBD1	many	CASRNTGDTDTQYF	TGTGCCAGTAGAAATACAGGGGACACAGATACGCAGTATTTT
TRBV6-6	TRBJ1-1	.	many	CASSYSLSGQLTTEAFF	TGTGCCAGCAGTTACTCGTTATCAGGGCAGTTGACGACTGAAGCTTTCTTT
TRBV2	TRBJ1-1	TRBD1	.	CASIRQGLYEAFF	TGTGCCAGCATTCGACAGGGCCTCTACGAAGCTTTCTTT
TRBV20-1	TRBJ1-3	.	few	CSASYVGDGVSGNTIYF	TGCAGTGCTTCCTACGTGGGCGACGGGGTCTCTGGAAACACCATATATTTT
TRBV5-1	TRBJ2-2	.	many	CASSFRENTGELFF	TGCGCCAGCAGCTTTAGGGAGAACACCGGGGAGCTGTTTTTT
TRBV5-1	TRBJ1-6	.	few	CASSLDDSRLKNSPLHF	TGCGCCAGCAGCTTGGACGACAGCCGCCTGAAAAATTCACCCCTCCACTTT
TRBV10-3	TRBJ2-2	.	.	CAIEDSDTGELFF	TGTGCCATAGAGGACAGTGACACCGGGGAGCTGTTTTTT
TRBV30	TRBJ1-1	.	many	CAWSVEREAFF	TGTGCCTGGAGTGTTGAAAGAGAAGCTTTCTTT
TRBV28	TRBJ2-7	.	.	CASSPGSWEQYF	TGTGCCAGCAGCCCCGGTTCATGGGAGCAGTACTTC
TRBV5-6	TRBJ1-5	TRBD1	few	CASSIGGGGQPQHF	TGTGCCAGCAGCATAGGGGGCGGAGGGCAGCCCCAGCATTTT
TRBV4-1	TRBJ2-7	TRBD1	many	CASSYRGQGAYEQYF	TGCGCCAGCAGCTACCGGGGACAGGGGGCCTACGAGCAGTACTTC
TRBV27	TRBJ2-7	TRBD2	few	CASHSSQREGTDEQYF	TGTGCCAGCCACTCCTCGCAGCGGGAGGGCACAGACGAGCAGTACTTC
TRBV7-6	TRBJ1-1	.	.	CASSLDQGQNTEAFF	TGTGCCAGCAGCTTAGATCAGGGACAGAACACTGAAGCTTTCTTT
TRBV5-1	TRBJ1-2	.	many	CASSFADSSNGYTF	TGCGCCAGCAGCTTTGCGGACAGTTCGAATGGCTACACCTTC
TRBV18	TRBJ2-1	.	many	CASSPRGTRQFF	TGTGCCAGCTCACCACGGGGTACTCGGCAGTTCTTC
TRBV6-1	TRBJ2-2	TRBD1	.	CASSNLPGQGSTGELFF	TGTGCCAGCAGTAACCTTCCGGGACAGGGATCCACCGGGGAGCTGTTTTTT
TRBV15	TRBJ2-7	TRBD1	.	CATSRGYNYLGQGAYEQYF	TGTGCCACCAGCAGAGGATACAATTATTTAGGACAGGGGGCCTACGAGCAGTACTTC
TRBV20-1	TRBJ1-1	.	few	CSAQGRLNTEAFF	TGCAGTGCCCAAGGGCGGTTGAACACTGAAGCTTTCTTT
TRBV7-6	TRBJ1-1	.	many	CASSPPSDTEAFF	TGTGCCAGCAGCCCCCCCAGTGACACTGAAGCTTTCTTT